What follows are 12 T cell receptor beta chains derived from one specimen sequenced in a study of blood T cell repertoires in COVID-19. Data came from immunoSEQ multiplex PCR; TCRdb stores just in-frame clones and leaves some out. Of some 200,000 clones in the sample, 90% to 95% are singletons; the top ten hold 0.76%. The sample consisted of peripheral blood. These receptors were taken from a man younger than 45 with COVID-19, enrolled during active disease.

The chain is built from TRBV6-5 and TRBJ2-3; no clear D. The CDR3 is 12 amino acids. With 6 bases removed from V and 4 bases from J, the gap between germline ends came to 8 bases. Germline CDR1 MNHEY, CDR2 SVGAGI. The CDR3 reads CASSNRADTQYF. DNA for the CDR3: TGTGCCAGCAGCAACCGGGCAGATACGCAGTATTTT.

This clone was counted a few times. The chain uses TRBV14 and TRBJ2-1; D might be TRBD2 (5 bases). The V and J ends lost 1 base and 4 bases respectively, with 5 bases between them. Germline V gives CDR1 SGHDN, CDR2 FVKESK. This CDR3 comprises 13 residues. The chain's CDR3 is CASSQGTYNEQFF. The DNA for the CDR3 is TGTGCCAGCAGCCAAGGGACTTACAATGAGCAGTTCTTC.

V and J are TRBV4-1 and TRBJ1-2; tentatively, D is TRBD1 (5 bases). This CDR3 has 16 amino acids. V was pared by 0 bases and J by 8 bases, with 19 bases between. CDR1 is MGHRA, CDR2 YSYEKL, per germline. For the CDR3, the DNA is TGCGCCAGCAGCCAAGAAGAGGCAGGGAGGCTGGGCGGCTACACCTTC. The encoded protein is CASSQEEAGRLGGYTF.

J is TRBJ1-4 and V is TRBV19; D is possibly TRBD1 (6 bases). Trimming removed 3 bases at V and 5 bases at J, with 16 bases between. This CDR3 comprises 16 residues. Germline loops: CDR1 LNHDA, CDR2 SQIVND (reference sequence). The CDR3 coding sequence is TGTGCCAGTAGTATGGGAATACAGGGTTTGAATGAAAAACTGTTTTTT. Protein sequence: CASSMGIQGLNEKLFF.

The V call is TRBV10-1, the J call TRBJ2-3; maybe TRBD2 (7 bases). The germline V and J ends were trimmed by 5 bases and 7 bases, with 22 bases remaining between them. CDR3 size: 16 residues. Per germline, CDR1 WNHNN and CDR2 SYGVQD (reference sequence). CDR3 loop: CASSPGEGGLTNTQYF. The CDR3 nucleotides are TGCGCCAGCAGTCCCGGGGAGGGGGGCCTAACGAATACGCAGTATTTT.

The chain recombines TRBV5-1 with TRBJ1-6, with 8 bases fitting TRBD1. The CDR3 totals 14 residues. Per the germline V gene, CDR1 is SGHRS and CDR2 is YFSETQ. The V gene end was trimmed by 4 bases and the J gene end by 7 bases; junction bases not matched to a gene: 4. CDR3 sequence (DNA): TGCGCCAGCAGCGGGGACAGGCAGAATTCACCCCTCCACTTT. Its translation is CASSGDRQNSPLHF.

This clone was found once. The chain couples TRBV11-2 to TRBJ1-4; TRBD1 matches 10 bases. The germline CDR1 and CDR2 sequences are SGHAT and FQNNGV. V shed 5 bases and J 7 bases; nucleotides not matched to a gene: 7. The CDR3 is made up of 15 amino acids. The CDR3 reads CASSPTDRGSEKLFF. The CDR3 DNA reads as TGTGCCAGCAGCCCTACGGACAGGGGGAGTGAAAAACTGTTTTTT.

This rearrangement joins TRBV10-3 to TRBJ1-6, with 9 positions matching TRBD1. The CDR3 runs 14 residues. Germline CDR1 is ENHRY and CDR2 is SYGVKD. With V trimmed by 6 bases and J by 9 bases, 6 bases remained unmatched. The CDR3 is CAIRRQGEGSPLHF. As DNA, the CDR3 is TGTGCCATCAGGCGACAGGGGGAGGGTTCACCCCTCCACTTT.

This clone was detected only once. The V and J genes are TRBV2 and TRBJ2-1, with 8 bases aligning to TRBD1. The germline gives CDR1 SNHLY, CDR2 FYNNEI. The CDR3 runs to 17 residues. The V segment lost 6 bases and the J segment 8 bases; nucleotides outside the gene matches: 18. The CDR3, as DNA: TGTGCCAGCAGCCGTGATTCGGACAGGGACGTTAGGGATGAGCAGTTCTTC. It translates to CASSRDSDRDVRDEQFF.

The sample holds one count of this clone. V usage is TRBV6-5 and J usage is TRBJ2-7, with TRBD2 matching 12 bases. V shed 0 bases and J 2 bases; nucleotides not matched to a gene: 2. The CDR3 has 16 residues. Germline V gives CDR1 MNHEY, CDR2 SVGAGI. As DNA, the CDR3 is TGTGCCAGCAGTTACTCACGACTAGCGGGAGCCTACGAGCAGTACTTC. Its protein product is CASSYSRLAGAYEQYF.

This clone showed up just once. V gene TRBV11-2 combines with J gene TRBJ1-3; D perhaps matches TRBD1 (5 bases). V was pared by 3 bases and J by 0 bases, with 12 bases between. CDR3 length: 16 residues. Germline V gene data show CDR1 as SGHAT and CDR2 as FQNNGV. CDR3 bases: TGTGCCAGCAGCTTTCCGTGGGGCACCTCTGGAAACACCATATATTTT. Translated, it gives CASSFPWGTSGNTIYF.

The chain is built from TRBV7-9 and TRBJ2-3; 12 bases fit TRBD2. Germline-derived CDR1 and CDR2 are SEHNR and FQNEAQ (reference sequence). The CDR3 is 15 residues long. V was pared by 5 bases and J by 1 base, with 1 base of the junction left unmatched. The CDR3 coding sequence is TGTGCCAGCAGCAGGACTAGCGGGGGCACAGATACGCAGTATTTT. Residues: CASSRTSGGTDTQYF.